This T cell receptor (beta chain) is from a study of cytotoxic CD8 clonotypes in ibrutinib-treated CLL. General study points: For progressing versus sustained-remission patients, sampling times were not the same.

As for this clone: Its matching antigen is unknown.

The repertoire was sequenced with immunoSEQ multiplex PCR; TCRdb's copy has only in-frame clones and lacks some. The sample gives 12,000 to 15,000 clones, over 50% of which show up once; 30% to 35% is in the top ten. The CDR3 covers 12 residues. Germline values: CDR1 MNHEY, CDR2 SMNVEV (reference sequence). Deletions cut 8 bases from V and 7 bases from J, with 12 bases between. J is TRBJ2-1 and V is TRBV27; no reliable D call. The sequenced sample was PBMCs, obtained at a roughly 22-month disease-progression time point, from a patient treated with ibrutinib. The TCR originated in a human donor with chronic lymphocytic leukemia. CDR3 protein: CASAILGNEQFF. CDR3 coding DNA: TGTGCCAGCGCCATCCTTGGGAATGAGCAGTTCTTC.